The next 24 T cell receptor beta chains were all read from a single sample in a study of blood T cell repertoires in COVID-19. TCRdb's copy holds only in-frame clones and misses some; the assay was immunoSEQ multiplex PCR. There are about 200,000 clones in the sample; roughly 82% occur only once, and roughly an eighth lies in the top ten. Input material: peripheral blood. These receptors all stem from a human donor in a cohort sampled during active COVID-19.

V gene TRBV3-1 (or the pseudogene TRBV3-2) combines with J gene TRBJ1-1; maybe TRBD1 (5 bases). The V gene lost 4 bases and the J gene lost 7 bases, with 16 bases spanning the gap. CDR3 length: 14 amino acids. Per germline, CDR1 LGHDT and CDR2 YNNKEL (reference sequence). For the CDR3, the DNA is TGTGCCAGCAGCCCCCTTGGGACTTTGGGTGAAGCTTTCTTT. Protein sequence: CASSPLGTLGEAFF.

The rearrangement joins TRBV7-9 to TRBJ1-1; 7 nucleotides agree with TRBD1. Trimming removed 6 bases from V and 11 bases from J; junction bases left unmatched: 9. This CDR3 is built from 12 residues. The germline gives CDR1 SEHNR, CDR2 FQNEAQ (reference sequence). As DNA, the CDR3 is TGTGCCAGCAGTCCCACAGGGGAGCAGGCTTTCTTT. Its protein is CASSPTGEQAFF.

The chain uses TRBV20-1 and TRBJ2-7; 7 bases align to TRBD2. The CDR3 length is 11 residues. CDR1 is DFQATT and CDR2 is SNEGSKA in the germline V gene (reference sequence). The junction had 9 bases not matched to a gene; V was cut back by 5 bases and J by 11 bases. Written as DNA, the CDR3 is TGCAGTGCTTCGAAGCGGGACTCGGAGTACTTC. Translated, it gives CSASKRDSEYF.

V and J are TRBV5-1 and TRBJ1-4; D might be TRBD1 (6 bases). This CDR3 is built from 14 residues. Trimming removed 7 bases at V and 2 bases at J, with 12 bases between. Germline CDR1 and CDR2: SGHRS and YFSETQ. For the CDR3, the DNA is TGCGCCAGCTCAAACGGACAGACTAATGAAAAACTGTTTTTT. Protein product: CASSNGQTNEKLFF.

Of note for this clone: Other DNA sequences from this sample encode an identical CDR3 as well. The gene calls are TRBV19 and TRBJ2-1; perhaps TRBD2 as D (6 bases). This CDR3 region has 14 residues. Germline V CDR1 and CDR2: LNHDA, SQIVND (reference sequence). Trimming took off 3 bases at V and 6 bases at J, with 12 bases between the two ends. Here the CDR3 reads CASSMEGLVNEQFF. CDR3 bases: TGTGCCAGTAGTATGGAGGGATTGGTCAATGAGCAGTTCTTC.

V gene TRBV24-1 combines with J gene TRBJ2-1; 9 bases are shared with TRBD1. Trimming cost V 1 base and J 6 bases; bases outside gene matches: 6. Germline CDR1 is KGHDR and CDR2 is SFDVKD. The CDR3 covers 16 residues. This chain's CDR3 is CATSDLKGQGSNEQFF. CDR3 nucleotide sequence: TGTGCCACCAGTGATTTAAAGGGACAGGGTAGCAATGAGCAGTTCTTC.

The chain employs TRBV15 and TRBJ2-5; a weak D match, TRBD1 (6 bases). The germline V and J ends were trimmed by 3 bases and 2 bases, with 13 bases remaining between them. This CDR3 comprises 15 residues. Per the germline V gene, CDR1 is LNHNV and CDR2 is YYDKDF (reference sequence). The CDR3 coding sequence is TGTGCCACCAGCAGGACCGGGACACTACAAGAGACCCAGTACTTC. Protein product: CATSRTGTLQETQYF.

Of note for this clone: The same CDR3 also results from other DNA sequences found in this sample. The genes are TRBV11-2 and TRBJ2-1; TRBD2 aligns across 13 bases. CDR1 is SGHAT and CDR2 is FQNNGV in the germline V gene. There are 15 residues in the CDR3. The V segment lost 5 bases and the J segment 4 bases; nucleotides outside the gene matches: 2. CDR3 bases: TGTGCCAGCAGCCCACTAGCGGGAGGGTACAATGAGCAGTTCTTC. Translated: CASSPLAGGYNEQFF.

CDR3 region: CASSLETTVFPYGYTF. Here the CDR3 DNA reads TGCGCCAGCAGCTTGGAAACGACAGTCTTTCCCTATGGCTACACCTTC. This rearrangement joins TRBV5-1 to TRBJ1-2, with D perhaps TRBD1 (5 bases). The CDR3 extends over 16 amino acids. Germline assignment: CDR1 SGHRS and CDR2 YFSETQ. V was shortened by 0 bases and J by 4 bases, with 16 bases between the two germline ends.

The V gene is TRBV7-2, the J gene TRBJ2-4; D unclear. The V and J ends lost 3 bases and 1 base respectively, with 10 bases between them. The CDR3 loop spans 15 amino acids. Germline CDR1 and CDR2: SGHTA and FQGNSA. The CDR3 spells CASSLELLAKNIQYF. The CDR3 DNA follows: TGTGCCAGCAGCTTGGAGCTCCTGGCCAAAAACATTCAGTACTTC.

The count of this clone is one. This chain uses TRBV19 with TRBJ2-1; no reliable D call. CDR1 is LNHDA, CDR2 SQIVND, per germline (reference sequence). V was trimmed by 2 bases and J by 9 bases, leaving 14 bases between them. The CDR3 is 14 residues long. The CDR3: CASSISRPPTEQFF. Written as DNA, the CDR3 is TGTGCCAGTAGTATATCGCGGCCCCCCACTGAGCAGTTCTTC.

The CDR3, as DNA: TGTGCCAGCAGCTTAGGAGGGGGTAACACCGGGGAGCTGTTTTTT. The encoded protein is CASSLGGGNTGELFF. The rearrangement joins TRBV7-2 to TRBJ2-2; possibly TRBD1 for D (6 bases). The CDR3 extends over 15 amino acids. CDR1 is SGHTA, CDR2 FQGNSA, per germline. Between the trimmed V and J ends, which lost 1 base and 2 bases, there was a span of 8 bases.

In this sample, this clone turned up once. The chain links TRBV12-5 to TRBJ2-7; tentative D call: TRBD1 (6 bases). The V gene's germline CDR1 is LGHNT and CDR2 FRNRAP. V was pared by 4 bases and J by 3 bases, with 13 bases between. There are 14 residues in the CDR3. The CDR3 reads CASGSTGYDYEQYF. The CDR3 DNA reads TGTGCTAGTGGTTCAACAGGGTACGACTACGAGCAGTACTTC.

This clone was seen more than once but under ten times. This sequence joins TRBV7-9 and TRBJ1-6; D is undetermined. V was clipped by 5 bases and J by 9 bases, with 14 bases between them. The CDR3 runs to 14 residues. Germline lookup yields CDR1 SEHNR and CDR2 FQNEAQ (reference sequence). CDR3 coding DNA: TGTGCCAGCAGCCGAAGCGGGTCTGGTTCACCCCTCCACTTT. It translates to CASSRSGSGSPLHF.

V gene TRBV27 combines with J gene TRBJ1-6; D unresolved. CDR1 is MNHEY, CDR2 SMNVEV, per germline (reference sequence). Deletions cut 8 bases from V and 8 bases from J, with 25 bases between. The CDR3 runs to 17 residues. The CDR3 protein is CASGRLRAGFFDSPLHF. DNA for the CDR3: TGTGCCAGCGGACGGCTCCGGGCGGGGTTTTTTGATTCACCCCTCCACTTT.

The rearrangement joins TRBV6-4 to TRBJ1-1, with TRBD1 matching 7 bases. The J segment lost 6 bases and the V segment lost 7 bases, leaving 11 bases of the junction unmatched. The germline gives CDR1 MRHNA, CDR2 SNTAGT. CDR3 size: 14 residues. CDR3 in amino acids: CASTWTGGVSEAFF. As DNA, the CDR3 is TGTGCCAGCACCTGGACAGGAGGAGTTTCTGAAGCTTTCTTT.

The V and J genes are TRBV6-5 and TRBJ2-1, with TRBD1 matching 7 bases. The CDR3 length is 15 residues. The junction had 10 bases not matched to a gene; V was cut back by 6 bases and J by 5 bases. Germline CDR1 and CDR2: MNHEY and SVGAGI. The CDR3 reads CASRLKVDRNNEQFF. CDR3 nucleotide sequence: TGTGCCAGCAGATTGAAAGTGGACAGGAACAATGAGCAGTTCTTC.

The chain is built from TRBV4-1 and TRBJ2-5; TRBD2 might be the D (6 bases). Germline lookup yields CDR1 MGHRA and CDR2 YSYEKL. The CDR3 length is 15 residues. Trimming removed 3 bases at V and 3 bases at J, with 14 bases between. The chain's CDR3 is CASSQRPGTEETQYF. The CDR3 region has the DNA TGCGCCAGCAGCCAGCGACCCGGGACTGAAGAGACCCAGTACTTC.

The V and J genes are TRBV4-1 and TRBJ1-5; D remains ambiguous. Trimming took off 1 base at V and 5 bases at J, with 12 bases between the two ends. This CDR3 contains 15 residues. Germline V lookup: CDR1 MGHRA, CDR2 YSYEKL. The CDR3 sequence is CASSQGGSMDQPQHF. The DNA of the CDR3 is TGCGCCAGCAGCCAAGGCGGCAGCATGGATCAGCCCCAGCATTTT.

The genes are TRBV27 and TRBJ1-6; a weak D match, TRBD1 (5 bases). CDR3 length: 13 amino acids. Germline V gene data show CDR1 as MNHEY and CDR2 as SMNVEV (reference sequence). V shed 4 bases and J shed 10 bases, with 11 bases lying between them. In DNA form, the CDR3 reads TGTGCCAGCAGTTCCGGTTGGACATCACCCCTCCACTTT. Amino acid sequence: CASSSGWTSPLHF.

The chain has TRBV28 and TRBJ2-1, with 7 bases lining up with TRBD2. This CDR3 region has 16 residues. Germline V lookup: CDR1 MDHEN, CDR2 SYDVKM. The junction had 13 bases not matched to a gene; V was cut back by 5 bases and J by 6 bases. The CDR3 DNA follows: TGTGCCAGCAGTCCCCTCAGCGGGACGGTCGGCAATGAGCAGTTCTTC. Translated: CASSPLSGTVGNEQFF.

The V and J genes are TRBV28 and TRBJ2-7; D is undetermined. Between the trimmed V and J ends, which lost 5 bases and 4 bases, there was a span of 12 bases. CDR3 size: 13 residues. Germline V gene data show CDR1 as MDHEN and CDR2 as SYDVKM. The CDR3 protein is CASSRALFYEQYF. In nucleotides, the CDR3 is TGTGCCAGCAGTCGCGCCCTTTTTTACGAGCAGTACTTC. The complete variable domain, with remaining parts taken from reference TRBV28 and TRBJ2-7, reads DVKVTQSSRYLVKRTGEKVFLECVQDMDHENMFWYRQDPGLGLRLIYFSYDVKMKEKGDIPEGYSVSREKKERFSLILESASTNQTSMYLCASSRALFYEQYFGPGTRLTVT.

CDR3 coding DNA: TGTGCCACCAGCAGAGATACCGGGACAAGAAGTTCTGGAAACACCATATATTTT. Protein sequence: CATSRDTGTRSSGNTIYF. V gene TRBV15 combines with J gene TRBJ1-3, with a possible D match to TRBD1 (6 bases). The CDR3 totals 18 residues. Germline V gene lookup returns CDR1 LNHNV and CDR2 YYDKDF (reference sequence). V dropped 0 bases and J dropped 1 base, with 16 bases sitting between them.

V usage is TRBV3-1 (or the pseudogene TRBV3-2) and J usage is TRBJ2-3, with 11 bases aligning to TRBD2. Germline loops: CDR1 LGHDT, CDR2 YNNKEL (reference sequence). V lost 2 bases, J lost 0 bases, and 7 bases stayed unmatched. The CDR3 contains 18 residues. The CDR3 sequence is CASSQPSLAGGSTDTQYF. The DNA for the CDR3 is TGTGCCAGCAGCCAACCGAGCTTAGCGGGAGGGAGCACAGATACGCAGTATTTT.